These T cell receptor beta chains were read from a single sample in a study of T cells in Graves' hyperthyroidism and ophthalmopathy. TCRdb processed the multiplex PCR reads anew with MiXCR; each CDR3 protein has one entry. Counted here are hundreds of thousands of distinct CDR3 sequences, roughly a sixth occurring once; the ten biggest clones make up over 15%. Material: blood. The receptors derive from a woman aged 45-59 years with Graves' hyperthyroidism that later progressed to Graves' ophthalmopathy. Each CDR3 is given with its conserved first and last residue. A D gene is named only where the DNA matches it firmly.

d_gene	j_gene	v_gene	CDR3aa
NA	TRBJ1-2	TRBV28	CATSTASFYGYTF
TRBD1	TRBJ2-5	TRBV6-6	CASSYSGQGASETQYF
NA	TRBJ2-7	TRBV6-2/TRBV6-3	CASSRASLYEQYF
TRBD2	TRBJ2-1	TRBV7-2	CASSLQLAGGYNEQFF
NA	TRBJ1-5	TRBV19	CASLDSIVLSGSNQPQHF
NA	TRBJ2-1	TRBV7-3	CASSAGDEQFF
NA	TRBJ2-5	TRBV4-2	CASSQDPGAEETQYF
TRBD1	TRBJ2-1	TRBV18	CASSPRQGQFF
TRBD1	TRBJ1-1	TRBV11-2	CASSLTGAEAFF
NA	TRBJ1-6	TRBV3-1	CASSHPPGSPNSPLHF
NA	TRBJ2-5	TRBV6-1	CASSAPSLVTQYF
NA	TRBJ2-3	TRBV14	CASSQIRDSDTQYF
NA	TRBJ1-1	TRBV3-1	CASSQGTGLKNTEAFF
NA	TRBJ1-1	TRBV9	CASSVASQPNTEAFF
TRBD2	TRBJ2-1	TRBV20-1	CSATLAGAPWDEQFF
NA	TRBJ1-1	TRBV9	CASSVHREKTNTEAFF
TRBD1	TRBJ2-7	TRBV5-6	CASRRTGLYEQYF
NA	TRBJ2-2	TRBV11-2	CVSSLTAQGNTGELSF
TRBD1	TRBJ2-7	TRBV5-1	CASSFSGGSYEQYF
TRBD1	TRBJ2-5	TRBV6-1	CASLDRALQETQYF
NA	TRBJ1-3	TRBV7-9	CASSTASGNSRNTIYF
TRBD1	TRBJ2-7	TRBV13	CASGQGRVYEQYF
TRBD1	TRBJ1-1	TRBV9	CASSDRRPGQGKNTEAFF
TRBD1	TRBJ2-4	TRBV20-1	CSASPKTRDRDSKNIQYF
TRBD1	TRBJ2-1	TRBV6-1	CASRRTGNPLHNEQFF
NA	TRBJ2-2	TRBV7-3	CASSLSGFPGELFF
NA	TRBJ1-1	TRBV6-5	CASSYSPGVRTEAFF
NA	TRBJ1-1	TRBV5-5	CASSPAGGDPFAEAFF
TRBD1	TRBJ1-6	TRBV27	CASSGDSYSYNSPLHF
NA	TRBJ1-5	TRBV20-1	CSARFQGSNQPQHF
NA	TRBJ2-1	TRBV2	CASRARGEAYNEQFF
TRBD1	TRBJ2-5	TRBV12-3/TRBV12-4	CASSRDRQAETQYF
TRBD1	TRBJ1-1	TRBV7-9	CASSLTGRDTEAFF
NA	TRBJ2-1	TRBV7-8	CASSLEGYRDNEQFF
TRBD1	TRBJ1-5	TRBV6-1	CASSPRQGVGNQPQHF
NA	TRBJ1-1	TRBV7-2	CASTPNPSFTEASF
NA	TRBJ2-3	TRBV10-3	CAIRDSYSTDTQYF
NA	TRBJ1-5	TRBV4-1	CASSQGQGSNQPQHF
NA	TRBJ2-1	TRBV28	CASSFSGVAYNEQFF
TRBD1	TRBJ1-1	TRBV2	CASRNLKQGLDTEAFF
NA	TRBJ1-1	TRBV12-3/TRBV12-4	CASSYPGGTEAFF
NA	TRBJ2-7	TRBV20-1	CSASFDRYEQYF
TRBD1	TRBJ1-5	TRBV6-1	CASRQGQGGQPQHF
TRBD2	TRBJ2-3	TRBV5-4	CASSLASGGNTDTQYF
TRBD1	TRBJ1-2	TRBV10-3	CAIRSGTGDLLNYGYTF
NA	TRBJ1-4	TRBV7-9	CASSPRRDGANEKLFF
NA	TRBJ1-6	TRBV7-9	CASSRQGSSYNSPLHF
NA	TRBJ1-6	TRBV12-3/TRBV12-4	CASSLARADNSPLHF
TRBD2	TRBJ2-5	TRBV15	CATSSSSSGGRETQYF
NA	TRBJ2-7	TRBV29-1	CSVGLPYEQYF
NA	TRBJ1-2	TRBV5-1	CASSLDSFRGGSNYGYTF
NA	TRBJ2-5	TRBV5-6	CASSLGQLGYQETQYF
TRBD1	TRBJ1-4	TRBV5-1	CASSVQGAHEKLFF
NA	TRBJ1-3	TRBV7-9	CASSLRGEENTIYF
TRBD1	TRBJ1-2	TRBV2	CARSAGQGDGYTF